These 15 T cell receptor beta chains came from one sample sequenced in a study of esophageal squamous cell carcinoma under preoperative chemotherapy (dated by TCRdb to between 2017 and 2018). The sample's time point, from its label and the paper: before preoperative PTX-NDP chemotherapy. The library was made by PCR. The data were produced on a HiSeq X Ten. TCRdb trimmed public reads at Q25 via fastp, called clones via MiXCR and kept in-frame beta chains. Identical CDR3 proteins give one entry, which carries the most common genes and DNA. The sample records 16,000 or so distinct CDR3 sequences, less than 65% of which are singletons. Around 53% of the sample comes from the top ten. The sample was acquired from a patient given preoperative chemotherapy. The source is a human donor with esophageal squamous cell carcinoma. The donor label of this sample is uncertain.

The rearrangement uses TRBV7-2 and TRBJ2-1; D possibly uses TRBD1 or TRBD2 (6 bases each). With the DNA end fitting TRBJ2-5 better, the J assignment may be wrong. From germline, CDR1 is SGHTA and CDR2 FQGNSA. This CDR3 spans 16 amino acids. The CDR3 DNA sequence: TGTGCCAGCAGCCATCAGACAGGCAACAGCGGGGAGACCCAGTACTTC. Its translation is CASSHQTGNSGETQYF.

Concerning this clonotype: Sequence at one end of the junction differs from germline and may be a read error. This sequence joins TRBV10-3 and TRBJ2-5; TRBD2 matches 7 bases. This CDR3 has 14 amino acids. From germline, CDR1 is ENHRY and CDR2 SYGVKD. The CDR3 sequence: CAGPGGGDQETQYF. Written as DNA, the CDR3 is TGTGCGGGGCCTGGGGGGGGTGACCAAGAGACGCAGTATTTC.

The J gene is TRBJ2-1, the V gene TRBV6-2 or TRBV6-3; the D gene is possibly TRBD2 (5 bases). CDR3 size: 13 residues. In germline, CDR1 is MNHEY, CDR2 SVGEGT. V shed 2 bases and J shed 3 bases, with 5 bases lying between them. Here the CDR3 reads CASSYRDYNEQFF. The CDR3 DNA sequence: TGTGCCAGCAGTTACCGGGACTACAATGAGCAGTTCTTC.

The chain recombines TRBV6-2 or TRBV6-3 with TRBJ2-1; D uncertain. The CDR3 is made up of 12 amino acids. The germline CDR1 and CDR2 sequences are MNHEY and SVGEGT. Trimming took 5 bases from V and 7 from J, leaving 9 bases between them. Here the CDR3 DNA reads TGTGCCAGCAGTCTATCTTATAATGAGCAGTTCTTC. Translated: CASSLSYNEQFF.

As regards this clonotype: A much larger clone lies a single base off, so this may be a read error. CDR3 sequence: CASRPHQYF. The CDR3, as DNA: TGTGCCAGCAGGCCCCATCAGTACTTC. The rearrangement links TRBV12-3 or TRBV12-4 to TRBJ2-5; the D is unclear. This CDR3 spans 9 amino acids. V was shortened by 6 bases and J by 11 bases, with 7 bases between the two germline ends.

The J gene is TRBJ2-3, the V gene TRBV10-2, with D possibly being TRBD2 (6 bases). Germline CDR1 reads WSHSY; CDR2 reads SAAADI. Trimming took 11 bases from V and 12 from J, leaving 18 bases between them. The CDR3 sequence is 11 residues long. CDR3 DNA sequence: TGCGCCGGCGGGAACAAAGAGACCCAGTATTTT. This codes for CAGGNKETQYF.

The chain joins TRBV6-1 to TRBJ2-1, with TRBD2 matching over 9 bases. Unmatched junction bases numbered 2, after V lost 2 bases and J lost 3 bases. Germline lookup yields CDR1 MNHNS and CDR2 SASEGT. This CDR3 is 15 amino acids long. The CDR3 here is CASSEFSGGYNEQFF. As DNA, the CDR3 is TGTGCCAGCAGTGAATTTAGCGGGGGCTACAATGAGCAGTTCTTC.

This clonotype occurred once. CDR3 DNA: TGTGCCAGCAGCTTAGGTCACTACGAGCAGTTCTTC. This encodes CASSLGHYEQFF. The chain uses TRBV11-2 and TRBJ2-1, with unresolved D. V was shortened by 1 base and J by 10 bases, with 8 bases between the two germline ends. Germline CDR1 SGHAT, CDR2 FQNNGV. This CDR3 is built from 12 residues.

The rearrangement uses TRBV6-1 and TRBJ2-1; 7 nucleotides match TRBD2. Germline V CDR1 and CDR2: MNHNS, SASEGT. V lost 6 bases, J lost 6 bases, and 11 bases stayed unmatched. The CDR3 runs 15 residues. This CDR3 is CASSHGGSPINEQFF. Here the CDR3 DNA reads TGTGCCAGCAGCCACGGGGGGTCGCCTATCAATGAGCAGTTCTTC.

Concerning this clonotype: One end of the junction is discordant with germline, which a read error may explain. The chain joins TRBV6-1 to TRBJ2-2, with 13 bases aligning to TRBD2. This CDR3 has 15 amino acids. Germline V lookup: CDR1 MNHNS, CDR2 SASEGT. In DNA, the CDR3 is TGTGCCAGCAGGACACTAGCGGGAGGGAAAGGGGCGCTGTATTTT. It encodes CASRTLAGGKGALYF.

The chain uses TRBV6-5 and TRBJ1-3, with D unresolved. The CDR3 runs 15 residues. From germline, CDR1 is MNHEY and CDR2 SVGAGI. V lost 2 bases to trimming and J lost 0 bases, with 8 bases between them. The CDR3 nucleotides read TGTGCCAGCAGTTACGGACTGCTCTCTGGAAACACCATATATTTT. Translation gives CASSYGLLSGNTIYF.

This chain's CDR3 is CASSYVSPASRGETQYF. The CDR3 DNA sequence: TGTGCCAGCAGTTACGTTTCCCCCGCCTCGCGGGGAGAGACCCAGTACTTC. V and J are TRBV6-5 and TRBJ2-3; maybe TRBD2 (6 bases). The J call may be mistaken, given a closer DNA end match to TRBJ2-5. The CDR3 covers 17 residues. Germline V gene lookup returns CDR1 MNHEY and CDR2 SVGAGI.

This clonotype was picked up many times. The chain couples TRBV7-2 to TRBJ2-3; no firm D call. V lost 5 bases to trimming and J lost 0 bases, with 6 bases between them. Germline values: CDR1 SGHTA, CDR2 FQGNSA. This CDR3 has 13 residues. The DNA for the CDR3 is TGTGCCAGCAGCCCGTCTAGCACAGATACGCAGTATTTT. Its protein is CASSPSSTDTQYF.

This clonotype was counted at least ten times. The rearrangement joins TRBV6-1 to TRBJ2-1, with 9 bases that match TRBD2. The CDR3 length is 15 residues. Germline CDR1 is MNHNS and CDR2 is SASEGT. V lost 6 bases and J lost 4; bases outside the gene matches: 7. The CDR3, as DNA: TGTGCCAGCAGGGACCTAGCGGGGATTTACAATGAGCAGTTCTTC. Translated, it gives CASRDLAGIYNEQFF.

This chain connects TRBV12-5 to TRBJ2-3, with D perhaps matching TRBD1 (5 bases). Germline lookup yields CDR1 LGHNT and CDR2 FRNRAP. V lost 8 bases and J 4 bases, leaving 19 bases between the germline ends. The length of the CDR3 is 15 residues. CDR3: CASSYSGAQSDTQYF. The CDR3 DNA sequence: TGTGCTAGTTCGTATTCTGGGGCTCAATCAGATACGCAGTATTTT.